Presented here are 23 T cell receptor beta chains from one specimen sequenced in a study of human T cells and chemical hapten exposure. TCRdb itself ran the RACE reads through MiXCR, one entry per CDR3 protein. This table holds tens of thousands of distinct CDR3 sequences, 8% to 11% found once. Regarding time point: patch test 1, 2 weeks after DPC sensitization. As to treatment: therapeutic diphenylcyclopropenone sensitization with weekly scalp DPC. The sample in question was whole blood, obtained in connection with sensitization to the hapten diphenylcyclopropenone (DPC). Source of these receptors: a middle-aged man with alopecia areata. Some clones in this sample may be carry-over from other donors' samples.

This clonotype showed up just a few times. The chain has TRBV5-1 and TRBJ2-3, with D possibly being TRBD2 (6 bases). From germline, CDR1 is SGHRS and CDR2 YFSETQ. V was cut by 4 bases and J by 8 bases, with 14 bases left in between. This CDR3 region has 13 residues. The CDR3 spells CASSGTFGGTQYF. CDR3 sequence (DNA): TGCGCCAGCAGCGGGACTTTTGGGGGTACGCAGTATTTT.

The rearrangement links TRBV5-6 to TRBJ2-5; 9 bases align to TRBD1. Germline lookup yields CDR1 SGHDT and CDR2 YYEEEE. CDR3 length: 14 residues. V dropped 7 bases and J dropped 5; count of bases not matched to a gene: 9. CDR3 sequence: CASGEQGAGETQYF. In DNA form, the CDR3 reads TGTGCCAGCGGGGAACAGGGGGCGGGGGAGACCCAGTACTTC.

This CDR3 is CASSSGPLAYEQYF. In DNA, the CDR3 is TGTGCCAGCAGTTCGGGACCCTTAGCCTACGAGCAGTACTTC. The genes are TRBV6-2 or TRBV6-3 and TRBJ2-7; TRBD1 or TRBD2 may be the D gene (5 bases each). The CDR3 covers 14 residues. Between the trimmed V and J ends, which lost 4 bases and 2 bases, there was a span of 12 bases. Germline assignment: CDR1 MNHEY and CDR2 SVGEGT.

This clonotype was recorded a few times. The CDR3 reads CASSEALGVLVVDTQYF. The DNA for the CDR3 is TGTGCCAGCAGTGAAGCTTTGGGAGTACTAGTAGTTGATACGCAGTATTTT. The chain links TRBV2 to TRBJ2-3; D is possibly TRBD2 (5 bases). Trimming shortened V by 0 bases and J by 6 bases, and 19 bases separated the two germline ends. In germline, CDR1 is SNHLY, CDR2 FYNNEI. This CDR3 is built from 17 residues.

This clonotype appeared a few times. The genes are TRBV7-9 and TRBJ2-5; TRBD2 matches at 12 bases. J lost 0 bases, V lost 4 bases, and 3 bases had no gene match. Germline values: CDR1 SEHNR, CDR2 FQNEAQ (reference sequence). The length of the CDR3 is 16 residues. CDR3 in amino acids: CASSSGLAGNQETQYF. CDR3 nucleotide sequence: TGTGCCAGCAGCTCAGGACTAGCGGGGAACCAAGAGACCCAGTACTTC.

This clonotype was counted only a few times. The genes are TRBV6-5 and TRBJ2-3; 7 bases agree with TRBD2. The germline gives CDR1 MNHEY, CDR2 SVGAGI. Trimming took 6 bases from V and 0 from J; bases not matched to a gene: 3. The CDR3 runs 14 residues. CDR3 region: CASRRGSSTDTQYF. CDR3 sequence (DNA): TGTGCCAGCAGGCGGGGGAGCAGCACAGATACGCAGTATTTT.

This clonotype was counted only a few times. The chain has TRBV5-1 and TRBJ2-3; D is ambiguous. The CDR3 is 14 residues long. CDR1 is SGHRS and CDR2 is YFSETQ in the germline V gene. V was trimmed by 5 bases and J by 2 bases, leaving 12 bases between them. The CDR3 nucleotides are TGCGCCAGCAGAACCTCAAGCGCCACAGATACGCAGTATTTT. This gives the protein CASRTSSATDTQYF.

This clonotype was seen at least ten times. This sequence joins TRBV20-1 and TRBJ2-7; the D gene is possibly TRBD2 (6 bases). Looked up from germline, CDR1 is DFQATT and CDR2 is SNEGSKA (reference sequence). Trimming left V 5 bases short and J 4 bases short, with 21 bases between. The CDR3 runs 15 residues. The CDR3 DNA sequence: TGCAGTGCTCAAAGTTCTAGGTTTGCGGGGTACGAGCAGTACTTC. Its protein is CSAQSSRFAGYEQYF.

This clonotype occurred a few times. The chain has TRBV2 and TRBJ2-2; no clear D. Deletions cut 10 bases from V and 4 bases from J, with 10 bases between. Germline V gene sequence: CDR1 SNHLY, CDR2 FYNNEI. This CDR3 comprises 12 residues. The CDR3 sequence: CANNSFTGELFF. The CDR3 DNA reads TGTGCCAACAACAGCTTCACCGGGGAGCTGTTTTTT.

This clonotype has a handful of counts. The rearrangement joins TRBV7-9 to TRBJ2-3, with TRBD2 matching 8 bases. CDR3 length: 16 amino acids. V lost 2 bases, J lost 4 bases, and 8 bases stayed unmatched. From germline, CDR1 is SEHNR and CDR2 FQNEAQ (reference sequence). The CDR3 DNA reads as TGTGCCAGCAGCTTATTAGCGGGACCGGGGGCAGATACGCAGTATTTT. Translation gives CASSLLAGPGADTQYF.

Regarding this clonotype: At one of its ends the junction is not consistent with the germline gene, which may arise from a read error. V is TRBV6-1 and J is TRBJ1-5; D is perhaps TRBD1 (5 bases). The CDR3 loop spans 12 amino acids. Germline CDR1 reads MNHNS; CDR2 reads SASEGT. The CDR3 region is CASSQGSGPRHF. In DNA, the CDR3 is TGTGCCAGCAGCCAAGGGTCGGGGCCCCGGCATTTT.

This clonotype has ten or more counts. This chain joins TRBV27 and TRBJ1-1; D call uncertain. Germline-derived CDR1 and CDR2 are MNHEY and SMNVEV (reference sequence). V lost 3 bases and J 1 base, leaving 6 bases between the germline ends. The CDR3 is 13 amino acids. The CDR3 loop is CASSFMGNTEAFF. CDR3 DNA sequence: TGTGCCAGCAGTTTTATGGGGAACACTGAAGCTTTCTTT.

Notes on this clonotype: A much bigger clone sits one base away, suggesting this may be a read error. V usage is TRBV12-3 or TRBV12-4 and J usage is TRBJ2-3; no firm D call. The CDR3 contains 11 residues. The V and J ends lost 6 bases and 2 bases respectively, with 3 bases between them. CDR3 protein: CASRYTDTQYF. The DNA of the CDR3 is TGTGCCAGCAGATACACAGATACGCAGTATTTT.

This chain connects TRBV7-6 to TRBJ2-2, with 9 bases that match TRBD2. Germline CDR1 reads SGHVS; CDR2 reads FNYEAQ. Unmatched junction bases numbered 10, after V lost 3 bases and J lost 5 bases. The CDR3 is made up of 17 amino acids. CDR3 bases: TGTGCCAGCAGCTTTAATTCCCGACTAGCGGATACCGGGGAGCTGTTTTTT. Encoded protein: CASSFNSRLADTGELFF.

The chain employs TRBV21-1 and TRBJ2-1. TRBV21-1 is deemed a pseudogene. This CDR3 region has 15 residues. For the CDR3, the DNA is TGTGCCAGCAGCCACGGGGGGAGCTCCTACAATGAGCAGTTCTTC. It specifies CASSHGGSSYNEQFF.

This clonotype was observed many times. The chain combines TRBV5-4 with TRBJ2-1; D is ambiguous. The CDR3 is made up of 15 amino acids. Per germline, CDR1 SGHNT and CDR2 YYREEE (reference sequence). The V end lost 9 bases, the J end lost 2 bases, and 18 bases lay between the germline ends. CDR3 coding DNA: TGTGCCACCCTCAGAGCGACTGAAACCTACAATGAGCAGTTCTTC. This encodes CATLRATETYNEQFF.

This clonotype showed up just a few times. The chain couples TRBV6-1 to TRBJ2-7; D remains ambiguous. The germline V gene encodes CDR1 MNHNS and CDR2 SASEGT. This CDR3 comprises 13 residues. The V gene lost 0 bases and the J gene lost 6 bases, with 9 bases spanning the gap. The CDR3 loop is CASSEAGSLEQYF. The CDR3 nucleotides read TGTGCCAGCAGTGAAGCAGGGTCCCTCGAGCAGTACTTC.

This clonotype was counted only a few times. The CDR3 spells CAWSVTVPGHIEETQYF. The CDR3 nucleotides read TGTGCCTGGAGTGTAACCGTTCCGGGGCATATTGAAGAGACCCAGTACTTC. This chain uses TRBV30 with TRBJ2-5; D might be TRBD1 or TRBD2, each matching 5 bases. CDR3 length equals 17 residues. Germline CDR1 and CDR2: GTSNPN and SVGIG (reference sequence). V lost 0 bases and J 3 bases, leaving 20 bases between the germline ends.

This clonotype was recorded a few times. V is TRBV30 and J is TRBJ2-3, with D tentatively TRBD1 (5 bases). Between the trimmed V and J ends, which lost 4 bases and 0 bases, there was a span of 11 bases. Germline CDR1 is GTSNPN and CDR2 is SVGIG (reference sequence). This CDR3 is 14 amino acids long. The CDR3 DNA follows: TGTGCCTGGATCGACAGAACTAGCACAGATACGCAGTATTTT. This encodes CAWIDRTSTDTQYF.

The chain links TRBV28 to TRBJ2-3; TRBD2 matches at 10 bases. The CDR3 loop spans 15 amino acids. In germline, CDR1 is MDHEN, CDR2 SYDVKM. V dropped 6 bases and J dropped 2; count of bases not matched to a gene: 5. Here the CDR3 reads CASRAAGGSTDTQYF. As DNA, the CDR3 is TGTGCCAGCAGGGCAGCGGGAGGGTCCACAGATACGCAGTATTTT.

This clonotype turned up a few times. The chain employs TRBV12-3 or TRBV12-4 and TRBJ2-5; 9 positions agree with TRBD2. After removal of 5 bases from V and 5 bases from J, the junction contained 6 bases not matched to a gene. There are 14 residues in the CDR3. CDR3 DNA: TGTGCCAGCAGTCAAGCGGGAGGCATGGAGACCCAGTACTTC. It yields the protein CASSQAGGMETQYF.

In this sample, this clonotype turned up a few times. This sequence joins TRBV29-1 and TRBJ2-2, with D unresolved. CDR3 length: 13 amino acids. Trimming left V 8 bases short and J 4 bases short, with 14 bases between. Per germline, CDR1 SQVTM and CDR2 ANQGSEA. The DNA for the CDR3 is TGCAGCTATGTCCAAGTCGGCACCGGGGAGCTGTTTTTT. Protein: CSYVQVGTGELFF.

This clonotype was picked up a small number of times. This chain links TRBV7-2 with TRBJ2-4; TRBD2 agrees at 9 bases. V lost 5 bases, J lost 2 bases, and 10 bases stayed unmatched. The CDR3 totals 17 residues. Germline V lookup: CDR1 SGHTA, CDR2 FQGNSA. The CDR3 DNA is TGTGCCAGCAGCGCCGCCGGACTAGCGAGGACCAAAAACATTCAGTACTTC. As protein: CASSAAGLARTKNIQYF.